What follows is one T cell receptor beta chain and its context. What it recognizes is unknown. The ends lost 2 bases at V and 4 bases at J; junction bases unmatched: 8. Germline values: CDR1 SGHTA, CDR2 FQGNSA. This CDR3 comprises 16 residues. This specimen comes from a study of OX40 agonist ivuxolimab in advanced cancers. Sequencing used immunoSEQ multiplex PCR; TCRdb keeps in-frame clones, though not all of them. The sample lists approximately 88,000 clones; 70% to 90% were seen once. Study outcomes and limitations: Partial responders dosed at 0.1-3.0 mg/kg displayed clonal expansion ranking among the lowest.

The clonotype originates from an adult with an advanced solid tumor such as melanoma, head and neck, liver or kidney cancer. The sequencing used CD4+ or CD8+ T cells sorted from blood, collected in a trial of the OX40 agonist ivuxolimab. The rearrangement joins TRBV7-2 to TRBJ2-3; 8 nucleotides match TRBD2. For the CDR3, the DNA is TGTGCCAGCAGCTTATCCGGGGGGGCAAGGGCAGATACGCAGTATTTT. Its protein is CASSLSGGARADTQYF.